This TCR beta chain comes out of a study of T-cell memory formation after mild COVID-19. The CDR3 is 14 residues long. Germline assignment: CDR1 SGHNT and CDR2 YENEEA. V lost 6 bases to trimming and J lost 0 bases, with 9 bases between them. For this clonotype: The antigen remains unidentified.

cDNA libraries for TCR alpha and TCR beta, carrying sample barcodes and UMIs, came from 5'RACE with constant-segment primers. One entry per CDR3 protein results from TCRdb running MiXCR on the 5' RACE reads. In the table there are 110,000 to 150,000 distinct CDR3 sequences, roughly a quarter of which are singletons. Findings of the study overall: Later expanders leaned CD4+, whereas clones that contracted between day 15 and 85 were balanced CD4/CD8. Within pre-infection memory, some responding clones were found, suggesting cross-reactive memory joined.

This receptor was identified in an adult woman who had mild COVID-19 (a few samples of this study predate the infection). Cell type and time point are not known. V usage is TRBV11-3 and J usage is TRBJ1-5; the D is unclear. Sequencing used PBMCs or a T cell subset sorted from them (not recorded which). This chain's CDR3 is CASRYKNSNQPQHF. CDR3 DNA: TGTGCCAGCAGGTACAAAAATAGCAATCAGCCCCAGCATTTT.